This entry lists 25 T cell receptor beta chains sequenced from one sample in a study of blood T cell repertoires in COVID-19. Sequenced by immunoSEQ multiplex PCR; TCRdb stores in-frame clones only, minus some. The table lists 200,000 to 300,000 clones, 85% to 90% of them singletons. Sequenced: peripheral blood. Source of these receptors: a woman aged 60-75 years with COVID-19, enrolled during active disease.

This chain connects TRBV24-1 to TRBJ2-7, with TRBD1 matching 7 bases. J was trimmed by 4 bases and V by 9 bases; bases with no gene match: 8. Germline CDR1 KGHDR, CDR2 SFDVKD. This CDR3 is built from 13 residues. CDR3 amino acids: CATSGTEIYEQYF. CDR3 sequence (DNA): TGTGCCACCTCGGGGACAGAAATTTACGAGCAGTACTTC.

V usage is TRBV24-1 and J usage is TRBJ1-1; 7 nucleotides match TRBD1. The germline gives CDR1 KGHDR, CDR2 SFDVKD. The trim removed 3 bases at V and 1 base at J, leaving 4 bases unmatched. The CDR3 has 15 amino acids. The CDR3 coding sequence is TGTGCCACCAGTGATCCCCGGACAGGGAACACTGAAGCTTTCTTT. It is translated as CATSDPRTGNTEAFF.

The V gene is TRBV6-5, the J gene TRBJ2-7, with 7 bases matching TRBD1. CDR1 MNHEY and CDR2 SVGAGI come from the germline V gene. Trimming removed 5 bases from V and 2 bases from J; junction bases left unmatched: 6. There are 14 residues in the CDR3. CDR3 sequence reads: CASSHRGPAYEQYF. The CDR3 DNA reads TGTGCCAGCAGTCACAGGGGTCCTGCCTACGAGCAGTACTTC.

V and J are TRBV19 and TRBJ1-1, with TRBD1 as a possible D gene (5 bases). The V gene's germline CDR1 is LNHDA and CDR2 SQIVND (reference sequence). This CDR3 is 15 amino acids long. The V gene lost 6 bases and the J gene lost 2 bases, with 16 bases spanning the gap. CDR3 DNA: TGTGCCAGTAGCCGGCGGGGGGAGGGAAACACTGAAGCTTTCTTT. Translation: CASSRRGEGNTEAFF. The complete variable domain, with remaining parts taken from reference TRBV19 and TRBJ1-1, reads DGGITQSPKYLFRKEGQNVTLSCEQNLNHDAMYWYRQDPGQGLRLIYYSQIVNDFQKGDIAEGYSVSREKKESFPLTVTSAQKNPTAFYLCASSRRGEGNTEAFFGQGTRLTVV.

The count of this clone is one. This chain links TRBV29-1 with TRBJ2-1; 13 bases are a match to TRBD2. The V gene end was trimmed by 0 bases and the J gene end by 8 bases; junction bases not matched to a gene: 7. Germline values: CDR1 SQVTM, CDR2 ANQGSEA. The CDR3 consists of 16 residues. CDR3 nucleotides: TGCAGCGTTGAAGACTGGACTAGCGGGAGTTCCTATGAGCAGTTCTTC. Protein sequence: CSVEDWTSGSSYEQFF.

This chain connects TRBV6-5 to TRBJ2-2; 7 nucleotides agree with TRBD1. The V gene end was trimmed by 7 bases and the J gene end by 5 bases; junction bases not matched to a gene: 10. The CDR3 covers 15 residues. The germline gives CDR1 MNHEY, CDR2 SVGAGI. The CDR3, as DNA: TGTGCCAGCACTAAACAGGGGATCGGGACCGGGGAGCTGTTTTTT. Its protein is CASTKQGIGTGELFF.

The gene calls are TRBV28 and TRBJ1-1; D gene unclear. With 4 bases removed from V and 8 bases from J, the gap between germline ends came to 20 bases. Germline lookup yields CDR1 MDHEN and CDR2 SYDVKM. The CDR3 is 15 residues long. The CDR3 spells CASSYPDYPQSEAFF. The DNA for the CDR3 is TGTGCCAGCAGTTACCCAGACTATCCTCAGTCGGAAGCTTTCTTT.

V gene TRBV9 combines with J gene TRBJ2-2; 14 nucleotides agree with TRBD2. CDR3 length: 18 residues. The germline CDR1 and CDR2 sequences are SGDLS and YYNGEE. J was trimmed by 3 bases and V by 4 bases; bases with no gene match: 8. CDR3 loop: CASSPGTSGRLYTGELFF. The CDR3, as DNA: TGTGCCAGCAGCCCCGGGACTAGCGGGAGATTATACACCGGGGAGCTGTTTTTT.

The J gene is TRBJ2-6, the V gene TRBV7-2, with a weak D call TRBD2 (6 bases). Trimming took off 4 bases at V and 2 bases at J, with 15 bases between the two ends. The CDR3 is 17 residues long. Germline V gene sequence: CDR1 SGHTA, CDR2 FQGNSA. This CDR3 is CASSSHVGGTGANVLTF. As DNA, the CDR3 is TGTGCCAGCAGCTCTCACGTAGGCGGGACTGGGGCCAACGTCCTGACTTTC.

The rearrangement joins TRBV9 to TRBJ1-4; D may be TRBD1 (5 bases). Trimming took off 0 bases at V and 7 bases at J, with 10 bases between the two ends. CDR3 length: 14 residues. Per the germline V gene, CDR1 is SGDLS and CDR2 is YYNGEE. The CDR3 DNA reads as TGTGCCAGCAGCGTAGGGGGCAAAACTGAAAAACTGTTTTTT. It codes for CASSVGGKTEKLFF. Full variable domain (outside the CDR3, taken from reference TRBV9 and TRBJ1-4): DSGVTQTPKHLITATGQRVTLRCSPRSGDLSVYWYQQSLDQGLQFLIQYYNGEERAKGNILERFSAQQFPDLHSELNLSSLELGDSALYFCASSVGGKTEKLFFGSGTQLSVL.

The DNA for the CDR3 is TGTGCCAGCAGTTTAAGGACAGCCAGTGGTCACACTGAAGCTTTCTTT. Protein product: CASSLRTASGHTEAFF. This chain links TRBV27 with TRBJ1-1; TRBD1 is a possible D gene (6 bases). The CDR3 is 16 amino acids. V lost 2 bases and J 3 bases, leaving 16 bases between the germline ends. Per germline, CDR1 MNHEY and CDR2 SMNVEV (reference sequence).

V and J are TRBV20-1 and TRBJ1-1; D is uncertain. The CDR3 spans 11 residues. Germline CDR1 and CDR2: DFQATT and SNEGSKA (reference sequence). V was shortened by 3 bases and J by 5 bases, with 7 bases between the two germline ends. The CDR3 coding sequence is TGCAGTGCTAGTCGAGGGACTGAAGCTTTCTTT. Its translation is CSASRGTEAFF.

This clone was recorded once. V gene TRBV15 combines with J gene TRBJ2-1, with 9 bases fitting TRBD2. Losses at the gene ends were 1 base for V and 5 bases for J; bases not matched to a gene: 21. Germline V CDR1 and CDR2: LNHNV, YYDKDF (reference sequence). This CDR3 spans 21 amino acids. The CDR3: CATSRGLLVTGSERGDNEQFF. The CDR3 DNA sequence: TGTGCCACCAGCAGAGGCCTCCTCGTGACAGGGTCCGAGCGGGGGGACAATGAGCAGTTCTTC. Together with reference TRBV15 and TRBJ2-1, the CDR3 gives the full variable domain: DAMVIQNPRYQVTQFGKPVTLSCSQTLNHNVMYWYQQKSSQAPKLLFHYYDKDFNNEADTPDNFQSRRPNTSFCFLDIRSPGLGDTAMYLCATSRGLLVTGSERGDNEQFFGPGTRLTVL.

The chain has TRBV12-3 or TRBV12-4 and TRBJ2-7; D is ambiguous. CDR3 length: 12 residues. Deletions cut 5 bases from V and 6 bases from J, with 11 bases between. The DNA of the CDR3 is TGTGCCAGCAGTCTATTGGGCAGCGAGCAGTACTTC. Amino acids: CASSLLGSEQYF.

The rearrangement links TRBV5-1 to TRBJ2-7; 7 bases are a match to TRBD2. The CDR3 is made up of 13 amino acids. V was clipped by 8 bases and J by 3 bases; unmatched bases: 8. Germline-derived CDR1 and CDR2 are SGHRS and YFSETQ. CDR3 coding DNA: TGCGCCAGTACCCTCCGCGGGGGCTACGAGCAGTACTTC. Protein product: CASTLRGGYEQYF.

The rearrangement uses TRBV19 and TRBJ2-1; a weak D match, TRBD2 (5 bases). Germline CDR1 reads LNHDA; CDR2 reads SQIVND (reference sequence). V was trimmed by 1 base and J by 10 bases, leaving 14 bases between them. This CDR3 is 14 amino acids long. The CDR3 DNA is TGTGCCAGTAGTATAGGGCTAGCCACAAGAGAGCAGTTCTTC. It is translated as CASSIGLATREQFF.

This chain joins TRBV28 and TRBJ1-2; the D gene is possibly TRBD1 (6 bases). CDR1 is MDHEN and CDR2 is SYDVKM in the germline V gene. The V gene lost 5 bases and the J gene lost 8 bases, with 12 bases spanning the gap. The CDR3 consists of 12 residues. The CDR3 is CASSPQGWGYTF. The CDR3 coding sequence is TGTGCCAGCAGTCCACAGGGTTGGGGCTACACCTTC.

The chain is built from TRBV2 and TRBJ2-3; TRBD1 matches 7 bases. The trim removed 5 bases at V and 2 bases at J, leaving 7 bases unmatched. The CDR3 contains 15 residues. Germline V gene sequence: CDR1 SNHLY, CDR2 FYNNEI. CDR3 bases: TGTGCCAGCAGTTCACCGGGACAGATCACAGATACGCAGTATTTT. It translates to CASSSPGQITDTQYF.

The genes are TRBV9 and TRBJ1-2, with D possibly matching TRBD1 (6 bases). In germline, CDR1 is SGDLS, CDR2 YYNGEE. V gave up 4 bases and J gave up 7 bases, with 14 bases separating them. The CDR3 is made up of 13 amino acids. The CDR3 region is CASSLTFRGGYTF. CDR3 bases: TGTGCCAGCAGCCTCACTTTCAGGGGTGGCTACACCTTC. The full variable domain, rest sourced from reference TRBV9 and TRBJ1-2, is DSGVTQTPKHLITATGQRVTLRCSPRSGDLSVYWYQQSLDQGLQFLIQYYNGEERAKGNILERFSAQQFPDLHSELNLSSLELGDSALYFCASSLTFRGGYTFGSGTRLTVV.

The chain is built from TRBV3-1 (or the pseudogene TRBV3-2) and TRBJ2-1; 14 nucleotides match TRBD2. CDR1 is LGHDT, CDR2 YNNKEL, per germline (reference sequence). The CDR3 loop spans 17 amino acids. The ends lost 5 bases at V and 2 bases at J; junction bases unmatched: 5. CDR3 sequence: CASSEGLAGVTYNEQFF. Written as DNA, the CDR3 is TGTGCCAGCAGCGAGGGACTAGCGGGAGTAACCTACAATGAGCAGTTCTTC.

The chain uses TRBV28 and TRBJ1-2, with D uncertain. CDR3 length: 12 residues. V was shortened by 6 bases and J by 2 bases, with 7 bases between the two germline ends. Germline lookup yields CDR1 MDHEN and CDR2 SYDVKM. CDR3 nucleotide sequence: TGTGCCAGCAGGGTGGAGAACTATGGCTACACCTTC. This translates into CASRVENYGYTF.

The chain couples TRBV5-1 to TRBJ2-1; 9 nucleotides match TRBD1. The CDR3 totals 17 residues. The germline V gene has CDR1 SGHRS and CDR2 YFSETQ. Trimming removed 0 bases from V and 7 bases from J; junction bases left unmatched: 11. This CDR3 reads CASSLGRGDRDKNEQFF. As DNA, the CDR3 is TGCGCCAGCAGCTTGGGTCGCGGGGACAGGGATAAAAATGAGCAGTTCTTC.

This clone was recorded only once. The chain is built from TRBV7-9 and TRBJ2-1; tentatively, D is TRBD2 (5 bases). Germline CDR1 SEHNR, CDR2 FQNEAQ (reference sequence). The V and J ends lost 5 bases and 8 bases respectively, with 19 bases between them. The CDR3 is made up of 15 amino acids. The CDR3 sequence is CASSPPGRLDDEQFF. In DNA form, the CDR3 reads TGTGCCAGCAGCCCCCCGGGAAGGCTAGACGATGAGCAGTTCTTC.

The chain couples TRBV27 to TRBJ1-5; D is unclear. The CDR3 contains 13 residues. Germline CDR1 is MNHEY and CDR2 is SMNVEV (reference sequence). V lost 6 bases and J lost 4, with 10 bases in between. Written as DNA, the CDR3 is TGTGCCAGCAGACCCCAGATAAATCAGCCCCAGCATTTT. Amino acids: CASRPQINQPQHF.

The rearrangement joins TRBV28 to TRBJ2-7, with a weak D call TRBD1 (6 bases). The length of the CDR3 is 15 residues. V dropped 9 bases and J dropped 3 bases, with 21 bases sitting between them. CDR1 and CDR2 from the germline V gene are MDHEN and SYDVKM. CDR3 sequence reads: CASTRGGRLDYEQYF. The CDR3 DNA reads as TGTGCCAGTACGAGAGGGGGAAGGCTTGACTACGAGCAGTACTTC.